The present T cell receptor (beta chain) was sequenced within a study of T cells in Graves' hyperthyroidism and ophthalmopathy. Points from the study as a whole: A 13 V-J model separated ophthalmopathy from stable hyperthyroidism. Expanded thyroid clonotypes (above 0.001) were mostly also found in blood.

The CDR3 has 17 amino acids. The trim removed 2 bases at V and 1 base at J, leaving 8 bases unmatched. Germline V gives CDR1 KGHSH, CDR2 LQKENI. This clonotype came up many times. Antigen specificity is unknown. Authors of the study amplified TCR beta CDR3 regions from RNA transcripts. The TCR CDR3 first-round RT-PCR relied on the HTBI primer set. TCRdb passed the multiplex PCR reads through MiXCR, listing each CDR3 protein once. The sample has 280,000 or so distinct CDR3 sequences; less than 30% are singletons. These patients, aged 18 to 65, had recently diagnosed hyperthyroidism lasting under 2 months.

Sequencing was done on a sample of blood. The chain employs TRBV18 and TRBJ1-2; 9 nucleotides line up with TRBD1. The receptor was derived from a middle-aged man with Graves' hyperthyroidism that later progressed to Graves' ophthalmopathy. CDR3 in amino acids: CASSPARDRAYNYGYTF. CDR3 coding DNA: TGTGCCAGCTCACCAGCACGGGACAGGGCTTATAACTATGGCTACACCTTC.